The present T cell receptor (beta chain) was sequenced within a study of blood T cell repertoires in COVID-19 (dated by TCRdb to between 2020 and 2021). At the level of the whole study: The collaborator samples originated in the United States, Italy and Spain and spanned the acute and convalescent phases of COVID-19. The prospective study material was composed of cDNA or gDNA derived from T cells, B-cell-depleted T cells, or PBMCs. Subjects who had been exposed to COVID-19, were actively infected with it, or had recovered from it provided the deeply sampled blood TCRbeta repertoires that made up the dataset. The repertoires were released in a freely available public database meant as a resource for research on the immune response to SARS-CoV-2. Samples were obtained from the ongoing ImmuneRACE study (first 160 participants) and from 1,254 subjects provided by 6 global collaborators. Nearly every sample came with metadata listing a de-identified subject ID, COVID-19 status, age in years and sex. Where available, HLA class I and class II types were taken from metadata supplied by the sample provider and were not determined by assay-based typing. Beyond this particular receptor, the publication reports: How much clinical and demographic metadata was included differed by source and by participant, and the metadata was provided uncurated.

TCRbeta CDR3 regions were amplified from genomic DNA by means of the immunoSEQ Assay, a bias-controlled multiplex PCR. The study's own analysis went as follows. The number of nucleated cells in each sample was estimated from the amplification of reference gene primers within the assay. To quantify the absolute abundance of each unique TCRbeta CDR3 rearrangement, sequence reads were collapsed and filtered. For each sample, productive Simpson clonality was calculated by taking the square root of Simpson's diversity index across productive rearrangements. Held by TCRdb, this immuneACCESS table contains in-frame sequences only and omits some clones. Under half of the omission traces to an unresolved V gene where checked; the cause of the rest is unknown. D and trimming were read from the DNA, whereas the V and J calls and clone size are those reported in that table. This sample is represented by 250,000 or so clones; around 83% of them were singletons. The top ten clones comprise about 2% of the sample.

The CDR3 runs 17 residues from the cysteine to the phenylalanine. Solely the CDR3 DNA is kept, with 51 bases framed from the first base. Trimming leaves V shorter by 2 bases and J shorter by 6 bases, with the junction holding 9 bases beyond the gene matches. CDR1 and CDR2 (MNHEY, SMNVEV) derive from the germline V gene (reference sequence). This clone was observed once. What this receptor recognizes is not known. Base qualities are not at hand, and no much larger clone is one base apart. A second Seattle source provided samples from volunteer blood donors who had recovered from COVID-19. Each collaborating institution followed its own protocols to collect whole blood in K2EDTA tubes. For TCRbeta analysis, collaborator samples were shipped as frozen whole blood, as isolated PBMCs, or as DNA extracted from either sample type.

The TCR comes from a man aged 40-49 years who had recovered from COVID-19. Sequenced material: peripheral blood. Recombination linked TRBV27 to TRBJ2-1; the junction holds 11 bases that match TRBD2. The CDR3 loop reads CASSLRVAGGPGNEQFF. Here is the DNA: TGTGCCAGCAGTTTACGCGTAGCGGGAGGGCCGGGCAATGAGCAGTTCTTC.